The 30 T cell receptor beta chains presented below share a single source sample, sequenced in a study of blood T cells in healthy people across ages (dated by TCRdb to between 2015 and 2017). The method was 5' RACE. TCRdb names Illumina HiSeq 2500 as the instrument used. The second PCR ran for roughly 7 to 12 cycles and used a J-beta primer mix along with a sample-barcoded 5' primer. TCRdb passed the public sequencing reads through fastp at Q25 and MiXCR, retaining productive beta sequences. Identical CDR3 protein sequences are pooled into one entry, listed with their most common genes and DNA. Counted in this sample were 1.5 million to 2 million distinct CDR3 sequences; 28% of them appeared once. The top ten clones comprise approximately 7.7% of the sample. Sequenced: blood. The receptors come from a woman in her twenties or thirties in good health.

The chain links TRBV12-3 or TRBV12-4 to TRBJ2-7; 8 bases agree with TRBD2. The V and J ends lost 6 bases and 5 bases, in that order; junction bases with no gene match: 9. This CDR3 comprises 14 residues. The CDR3 protein is CASSGSGGADEQYF. DNA for the CDR3: TGTGCCAGCAGCGGCAGCGGGGGAGCCGACGAGCAGTACTTC.

As regards this clonotype: Possible read error: a much larger clone is one base away. Written as DNA, the CDR3 is TGTGCCAGCAGCGAGCGAGATATGCAGTATTTT. Translation: CASSERDMQYF. The rearrangement uses TRBV9 and TRBJ2-3; no clear D. There are 11 residues in the CDR3. Germline CDR1 and CDR2: SGDLS and YYNGEE. Based on the CDR3 plus reference TRBV9 and TRBJ2-3, the full variable domain is DSGVTQTPKHLITATGQRVTLRCSPRSGDLSVYWYQQSLDQGLQFLIQYYNGEERAKGNILERFSAQQFPDLHSELNLSSLELGDSALYFCASSERDMQYFGPGTRLTVL.

This clonotype has at least ten counts. The chain links TRBV7-6 to TRBJ1-6; 7 nucleotides line up with TRBD1. Germline V gene lookup returns CDR1 SGHVS and CDR2 FNYEAQ. V shed 5 bases, J shed 7 bases, and the junction held 8 bases outside the gene matches. The CDR3 is 15 amino acids. CDR3 nucleotide sequence: TGTGCCAGCAGCCCCCAGGGGGACCTCAATTCACCCCTCCACTTT. Encoded protein: CASSPQGDLNSPLHF.

The sample holds a few counts of this clonotype. This chain connects TRBV15 to TRBJ2-5, with 9 bases that match TRBD1. The J call may be in error: the DNA end matches TRBJ2-7 better. CDR1 and CDR2 (germline): LNHNV, YYDKDF (reference sequence). This CDR3 has 16 residues. The CDR3 region has the DNA TGTGCCACCAGCACCTTAGACAGGGGGTTCGTCTACGAGCAGTACTTC. Translated: CATSTLDRGFVYEQYF.

As DNA, the CDR3 is TGTGCCAGCAGCGTAGCTACAGGGGGCCCCTACGAGCAGTACTTC. This encodes CASSVATGGPYEQYF. The chain uses TRBV9 and TRBJ2-7; 9 positions match TRBD1. From germline, CDR1 is SGDLS and CDR2 YYNGEE. The V segment lost 0 bases and the J segment 2 bases; nucleotides outside the gene matches: 3. This CDR3 region has 15 residues.

V is TRBV27 and J is TRBJ2-1, with D maybe TRBD1 (5 bases). V dropped 2 bases and J dropped 8 bases, with 13 bases sitting between them. This CDR3 is 14 amino acids long. The germline gives CDR1 MNHEY, CDR2 SMNVEV (reference sequence). The CDR3 DNA reads as TGTGCCAGCAGTTTACCGGGTCTCAGGGATGAGCAGTTCTTC. Translated, it gives CASSLPGLRDEQFF.

This clonotype showed up just a few times. CDR3 in DNA: TGCAGTGCTGAACGGGACAGGTCCTACGAGCAGTACTTC. This encodes CSAERDRSYEQYF. The chain employs TRBV20-1 and TRBJ2-7; 8 bases match TRBD1. The CDR3 consists of 13 residues. Unmatched junction bases numbered 4, after V lost 5 bases and J lost 1 base. Per the germline V gene, CDR1 is DFQATT and CDR2 is SNEGSKA (reference sequence).

This clonotype appeared a few times. The J gene is TRBJ2-7, the V gene TRBV6-5, with no clear D. V was clipped by 0 bases and J by 0 bases, with 12 bases between them. CDR1 is MNHEY and CDR2 is SVGAGI in the germline V gene. The CDR3 extends over 16 amino acids. Here the CDR3 DNA reads TGTGCCAGCAGTTACTCCGGCAGGAAGAGCTCCTACGAGCAGTACTTC. This codes for CASSYSGRKSSYEQYF.

This clonotype was detected a few times. V and J are TRBV12-3 or TRBV12-4 and TRBJ2-3, with TRBD2 matching over 7 bases. The CDR3 has 14 amino acids. V lost 7 bases to trimming and J lost 2 bases; unmatched junction nucleotides: 6. The CDR3 region has the DNA TGTGCCAGCAATCAGGGAGGGCTCACAGATACGCAGTATTTT. It codes for CASNQGGLTDTQYF.

This clonotype was seen ten or more times. The chain uses TRBV5-1 and TRBJ2-5; D unclear. CDR3 length equals 15 residues. V was trimmed by 0 bases and J by 2 bases, leaving 11 bases between them. In germline, CDR1 is SGHRS, CDR2 YFSETQ. CDR3 loop: CASSLAAGYQETQYF. The CDR3 bases are TGCGCCAGCAGCTTGGCGGCAGGCTATCAAGAGACCCAGTACTTC.

This clonotype came up a few times. The chain links TRBV28 to TRBJ1-2, with no clear D. Germline loops: CDR1 MDHEN, CDR2 SYDVKM. V dropped 8 bases and J dropped 4 bases, with 5 bases sitting between them. The CDR3 has 10 residues. CDR3 amino acids: CASGVYGYTF. The CDR3, as DNA: TGTGCCAGCGGGGTCTATGGCTACACCTTC.

There are many counts of this clonotype. V usage is TRBV7-2 and J usage is TRBJ2-4, with D perhaps matching TRBD2 (8 bases). This CDR3 spans 17 amino acids. V shed 4 bases and J shed 6 bases, with 22 bases lying between them. The germline CDR1 and CDR2 sequences are SGHTA and FQGNSA. The CDR3 loop reads CASSSGGLGGRRNIQYF. CDR3 coding DNA: TGTGCCAGCAGCTCAGGGGGGTTAGGCGGGAGGAGAAACATTCAGTACTTC.

This clonotype was counted only a few times. J is TRBJ1-2 and V is TRBV5-1; D is undetermined. The length of the CDR3 is 14 residues. The V end lost 0 bases, the J end lost 4 bases, and 10 bases lay between the germline ends. The germline gives CDR1 SGHRS, CDR2 YFSETQ. The CDR3 protein is CASSLGSATYGYTF. CDR3 nucleotide sequence: TGCGCCAGCAGCTTGGGGTCGGCGACCTATGGCTACACCTTC. Supplemented by reference TRBV5-1 and TRBJ1-2, the full variable domain reads KAGVTQTPRYLIKTRGQQVTLSCSPISGHRSVSWYQQTPGQGLQFLFEYFSETQRNKGNFPGRFSGRQFSNSRSEMNVSTLELGDSALYLCASSLGSATYGYTFGSGTRLTVV.

This clonotype was picked up a small number of times. The chain recombines TRBV5-5 with TRBJ1-1; D unresolved. Germline V CDR1 and CDR2: SGHKS, YYEKEE (reference sequence). The CDR3 contains 14 residues. The V end was cut by 2 bases, the J end by 1 base, with 9 bases between. The CDR3: CASSLLGPNTEAFF. The CDR3 DNA sequence: TGTGCCAGCAGCTTACTAGGGCCGAACACTGAAGCTTTCTTT.

This clonotype has just a few counts. A much larger clone differs by one base, so this may be a read error. This chain uses TRBV6-4 with TRBJ2-7; 8 bases line up with TRBD1. The germline V gene has CDR1 MRHNA and CDR2 SNTAGT. This CDR3 has 14 residues. The V segment lost 7 bases and the J segment 1 base; nucleotides outside the gene matches: 6. In nucleotides, the CDR3 is TGTGCCAGCAAGTCAGGGGGCCTTTCCTACGAGCAGTACTTC. Encoded protein: CASKSGGLSYEQYF.

In its sample, this clonotype was seen a few times. The chain links TRBV5-1 to TRBJ2-3, with TRBD1 identical over 7 bases. The CDR3 contains 15 residues. V shed 5 bases and J 2 bases; nucleotides not matched to a gene: 8. The germline V gene has CDR1 SGHRS and CDR2 YFSETQ. The CDR3 protein is CASRPATGYTDTQYF. The CDR3 nucleotides are TGCGCCAGCAGGCCTGCGACAGGGTACACAGATACGCAGTATTTT.

This chain joins TRBV9 and TRBJ2-2, with D uncertain. Germline values: CDR1 SGDLS, CDR2 YYNGEE. The CDR3 is made up of 18 amino acids. Trimming took 3 bases from V and 2 from J, leaving 20 bases between them. CDR3 bases: TGTGCCAGCAGCGCAGGTTATAGCTATCGGATTAACACCGGGGAGCTGTTTTTT. Protein: CASSAGYSYRINTGELFF. The entire variable domain, with the rest obtained from reference TRBV9 and TRBJ2-2, is as follows: DSGVTQTPKHLITATGQRVTLRCSPRSGDLSVYWYQQSLDQGLQFLIQYYNGEERAKGNILERFSAQQFPDLHSELNLSSLELGDSALYFCASSAGYSYRINTGELFFGEGSRLTVL.

The chain uses TRBV12-3 or TRBV12-4 and TRBJ1-2; 8 positions agree with TRBD1. CDR3 length: 15 amino acids. J lost 3 bases, V lost 5 bases, and 8 bases had no gene match. CDR3 DNA: TGTGCCAGCAGTATCACAGGGGGGGGATACTATGGCTACACCTTC. This translates into CASSITGGGYYGYTF.

The chain couples TRBV20-1 to TRBJ2-7, with D maybe TRBD1 (5 bases). The germline CDR1 and CDR2 sequences are DFQATT and SNEGSKA (reference sequence). Trimming removed 0 bases from V and 2 bases from J, with 11 bases in between. The CDR3 has 14 amino acids. The CDR3 DNA sequence: TGCAGTGCTAGAGAGCCAGGGAAAACCTACGAGCAGTACTTC. As protein: CSAREPGKTYEQYF.

The CDR3 loop reads CSVGTFLDTQYF. CDR3 coding DNA: TGCAGCGTGGGGACTTTTCTAGATACGCAGTATTTT. The chain joins TRBV29-1 to TRBJ2-3, with D possibly matching TRBD2 (6 bases). This CDR3 has 12 residues. The germline V and J ends were trimmed by 6 bases and 5 bases, with 12 bases remaining between them. Germline assignment: CDR1 SQVTM and CDR2 ANQGSEA.

This chain connects TRBV25-1 to TRBJ1-2; weak D call: TRBD1 (6 bases). This CDR3 is 14 amino acids long. V was cut by 3 bases and J by 3 bases, with 11 bases left in between. Germline CDR1 is MGHDK and CDR2 is SYGVNS. Here the CDR3 reads CASSDLAGDYGYTF. CDR3 coding DNA: TGTGCCAGCAGTGATTTGGCAGGGGACTATGGCTACACCTTC.

This clonotype came up a few times. The chain carries TRBV10-3 and TRBJ2-3; 7 nucleotides align to TRBD1. CDR1 is ENHRY, CDR2 SYGVKD, per germline. The CDR3 contains 14 residues. Unmatched junction bases numbered 9, after V lost 11 bases and J lost 1 base. For the CDR3, the DNA is TGTGCCGCTAAAGGGGGCGCGGGCACAGATACGCAGTATTTT. Protein sequence: CAAKGGAGTDTQYF.

This clonotype has more than one count but fewer than ten. The chain carries TRBV5-1 and TRBJ2-6, with D uncertain. Germline V gene data show CDR1 as SGHRS and CDR2 as YFSETQ. V lost 5 bases and J 0 bases, leaving 12 bases between the germline ends. The CDR3 length is 16 residues. DNA for the CDR3: TGCGCCAGCAGGCCCGTCGAATCCTCTGGGGCCAACGTCCTGACTTTC. It encodes CASRPVESSGANVLTF. Looking up the rest from reference TRBV5-1 and TRBJ2-6 gives the full variable domain: KAGVTQTPRYLIKTRGQQVTLSCSPISGHRSVSWYQQTPGQGLQFLFEYFSETQRNKGNFPGRFSGRQFSNSRSEMNVSTLELGDSALYLCASRPVESSGANVLTFGAGSRLTVL.

V and J are TRBV28 and TRBJ2-7; 7 bases align to TRBD1. The length of the CDR3 is 13 residues. Germline lookup yields CDR1 MDHEN and CDR2 SYDVKM. V was clipped by 8 bases and J by 1 base; unmatched bases: 5. CDR3 region: CASCDRASYEQYF. In DNA form, the CDR3 reads TGTGCCAGCTGTGACAGGGCTTCCTACGAGCAGTACTTC.

The chain has TRBV15 and TRBJ2-2, with TRBD2 identical over 8 bases. Germline CDR1 reads LNHNV; CDR2 reads YYDKDF (reference sequence). The CDR3 has 16 amino acids. Trimming took 3 bases from V and 6 from J; bases not matched to a gene: 9. The CDR3 region has the DNA TGTGCCACCAGCAGGGGGGGACTAGACATCCCCGGGGAGCTGTTTTTT. Translated: CATSRGGLDIPGELFF. Supplemented by reference TRBV15 and TRBJ2-2, the full variable domain reads DAMVIQNPRYQVTQFGKPVTLSCSQTLNHNVMYWYQQKSSQAPKLLFHYYDKDFNNEADTPDNFQSRRPNTSFCFLDIRSPGLGDTAMYLCATSRGGLDIPGELFFGEGSRLTVL.

This clonotype has just a few counts. The V call is TRBV29-1, the J call TRBJ2-1, with 10 bases matching TRBD2. Germline assignment: CDR1 SQVTM and CDR2 ANQGSEA. Trimming cost V 7 bases and J 7 bases; bases outside gene matches: 10. This CDR3 is 14 amino acids long. The DNA for the CDR3 is TGCAGCGCAAGCGGGAGGGCCGGGGGAAATGAGCAGTTCTTC. Its translation: CSASGRAGGNEQFF.

In this sample, this clonotype turned up a few times. The V and J genes are TRBV9 and TRBJ2-7, with 10 positions matching TRBD1. The germline CDR1 and CDR2 sequences are SGDLS and YYNGEE. The CDR3 consists of 15 residues. The V segment lost 1 base and the J segment 2 bases; nucleotides outside the gene matches: 3. CDR3 region: CASSVRGTGAYEQYF. The CDR3 DNA reads as TGTGCCAGCAGCGTAAGGGGGACAGGGGCCTACGAGCAGTACTTC.

The genes are TRBV20-1 and TRBJ2-7; either TRBD1 or TRBD2 may fit D (5 bases each). This CDR3 region has 14 residues. Germline CDR1 and CDR2: DFQATT and SNEGSKA (reference sequence). The V end lost 2 bases, the J end lost 7 bases, and 18 bases lay between the germline ends. In DNA, the CDR3 is TGCAGTGCTAGAAGCCCCGGGACGGAGGAGGAGCAGTACTTC. Protein sequence: CSARSPGTEEEQYF.

This clonotype came up many times. This chain links TRBV29-1 with TRBJ2-5; D is unclear. V was trimmed by 7 bases and J by 0 bases, leaving 9 bases between them. This CDR3 region has 12 residues. Germline values: CDR1 SQVTM, CDR2 ANQGSEA. CDR3 amino acids: CSAAVYQETQYF. The CDR3 nucleotides are TGCAGCGCCGCCGTGTACCAAGAGACCCAGTACTTC.

This clonotype has just a few counts. CDR3 sequence reads: CSARGGSIQETQYF. DNA of the CDR3: TGCAGTGCCCGAGGGGGCAGCATCCAAGAGACCCAGTACTTC. The chain couples TRBV20-1 to TRBJ2-5; TRBD1 aligns across 7 bases. With 6 bases clipped from V and 1 base from J, the junction kept 8 bases outside the gene matches. Germline CDR1 DFQATT, CDR2 SNEGSKA (reference sequence). CDR3 length: 14 residues.